These T cell receptor beta chains were read from a single sample in a study of T cells in lung cancer brain metastases. Sequencing used immunoSEQ multiplex PCR; TCRdb keeps in-frame clones, though not all of them. The profile shows 5,000 or so clones, more than 85% of them singletons. Input material: tumor tissue from the primary lung tumor. All receptors derive from a man aged 70 or older with non-small cell lung cancer. CDR3s include the opening cysteine and the closing phenylalanine or tryptophan. The D gene is left open where the match is weak. Some rows mark clone size as missing; the rest say once, few, many or name a class of expanded clone.

J gene,D gene,clone size,V gene,CDR3 protein,CDR3 DNA
TRBJ2-1,.,.,TRBV9,CASSVDIQAGEQFF,TGTGCCAGCAGCGTAGACATACAGGCAGGGGAGCAGTTCTTC
TRBJ2-2,.,.,TRBV27,CASSLAHTGELFF,TGTGCCAGCAGTTTAGCCCACACCGGGGAGCTGTTTTTT
TRBJ1-4,.,.,TRBV27,CASSAGLRGEKLFF,TGTGCCAGCAGTGCGGGACTAAGGGGTGAAAAACTGTTTTTT
TRBJ1-5,TRBD1,once,TRBV10-1,CARNGHPDRVYSNQPQHF,TGCGCCAGAAACGGCCACCCGGACAGGGTTTATAGCAATCAGCCCCAGCATTTT
TRBJ1-1,.,.,TRBV5-4,CASSLDLAGNAEAFF,TGTGCCAGCAGCTTGGATCTGGCAGGGAACGCTGAAGCTTTCTTT
TRBJ2-3,TRBD2,.,TRBV11-3,CASSPGTSGRVTDTQYF,TGTGCCAGCAGCCCTGGGACTAGCGGGAGGGTAACAGATACGCAGTATTTT
TRBJ2-5,TRBD1,.,TRBV5-6,CASSVNRGETQYF,TGTGCCAGCAGCGTCAACAGGGGAGAGACCCAGTACTTC
TRBJ2-1,.,.,TRBV29-1,CSVGTSINEQFF,TGCAGCGTCGGGACTTCCATCAATGAGCAGTTCTTC
TRBJ1-1,TRBD1,.,TRBV6-5,CASSPGTGRTEAFF,TGTGCCAGCAGCCCAGGGACAGGGCGGACTGAAGCTTTCTTT
TRBJ2-3,.,.,TRBV9,CASSVVASEPTDTQYF,TGTGCCAGCAGCGTAGTAGCTAGCGAACCCACAGATACGCAGTATTTT
TRBJ2-7,.,.,TRBV15,CATSREAGSYEQYF,TGTGCCACCAGCAGAGAGGCGGGTTCCTACGAGCAGTACTTC
TRBJ2-7,TRBD2,.,TRBV14,CASSQGPAGAPIPRRGEQYF,TGTGCCAGCAGCCAAGGCCCAGCGGGAGCCCCTATTCCGAGGCGTGGGGAGCAGTACTTC
TRBJ2-2,TRBD2,.,TRBV7-8,CASSNGLAGNTGELFF,TGTGCCAGCAGCAACGGACTAGCGGGAAACACCGGGGAGCTGTTTTTT
TRBJ1-1,.,.,TRBV30,CAWSVGNTEAFF,TGTGCCTGGAGTGTGGGGAACACTGAAGCTTTCTTT
TRBJ1-5,TRBD1,.,TRBV5-5,CASSFLPQGKRDQPQHF,TGTGCCAGCAGTTTCCTGCCACAGGGGAAGAGGGACCAGCCCCAGCATTTT
TRBJ1-2,.,.,TRBV29-1,CTSRNANYGYTF,TGCACATCGAGAAATGCGAACTATGGCTACACCTTC
TRBJ2-5,TRBD2,.,TRBV11-2,CASSAGTSGAQETQYF,TGTGCCAGCAGCGCAGGGACTAGCGGGGCCCAAGAGACCCAGTACTTC
TRBJ2-1,.,few,TRBV29-1,CSVYGPSYNEQFF,TGCAGCGTTTACGGTCCCTCCTACAATGAGCAGTTCTTC
TRBJ1-4,.,.,TRBV7-9,CASSLGTAEKLFF,TGTGCCAGCAGCTTAGGGACTGCGGAAAAACTGTTTTTT
TRBJ1-3,TRBD1,.,TRBV2,CAGSRDRGNTIYF,TGTGCCGGCTCCCGGGACAGGGGAAACACCATATATTTT
TRBJ2-2,.,.,TRBV5-1,CASSSTGLRTGELFF,TGCGCCAGCAGCTCGACCGGCCTCCGGACCGGGGAGCTGTTTTTT
TRBJ2-2,.,.,TRBV19,CASSISRGSTGELFF,TGTGCCAGTAGTATTAGCCGGGGGAGCACCGGGGAGCTGTTTTTT
TRBJ2-1,.,.,TRBV29-1,CSVEVGSYNEQFF,TGCAGCGTTGAAGTGGGTTCCTACAATGAGCAGTTCTTC
TRBJ2-2,TRBD1,.,TRBV7-2,CASSTGQGNTGELFF,TGTGCCAGCAGTACGGGACAGGGGAACACCGGGGAGCTGTTTTTT